This T cell receptor beta chain was observed in a study of blood T cells in healthy people across ages. V dropped 6 bases and J dropped 6 bases, with 9 bases sitting between them. The V gene's germline CDR1 is SEHNR and CDR2 FQNEAQ (reference sequence). CDR3 length: 12 amino acids. Sample-barcoded 5' priming and a J-beta primer mix drove a second PCR of 7 to 11 cycles. TCRdb re-derived calls from the 5' RACE reads in MiXCR, one entry per CDR3 protein. The sample lists over 600,000 distinct CDR3 sequences; roughly three fifths were seen once. A single count supports this clonotype. Healthy Caucasian individuals from Russia aged roughly 6 to 90 served as donors. Total RNA extracted from each sample amounted to at least 5.5 micrograms.

V and J are TRBV7-9 and TRBJ2-1; unclear D gene. Sequencing was done on a sample of blood. This clonotype was sampled from a man between 35 and 55 years old in good health. CDR3 nucleotide sequence: TGTGCCAGCAGGTTGCTTGGCAATGAGCAGTTCTTC. Translating gives CASRLLGNEQFF. Drawing the rest from reference TRBV7-9 and TRBJ2-1, the complete variable domain is DTGVSQNPRHKITKRGQNVTFRCDPISEHNRLYWYRQTLGQGPEFLTYFQNEAQLEKSRLLSDRFSAERPKGSFSTLEIQRTEQGDSAMYLCASRLLGNEQFFGPGTRLTVL.